The 10 T cell receptor beta chains below come from one sample, sequenced in a study of Graves' ophthalmopathy and Graves' hyperthyroidism (dated by TCRdb to the late 2010s). The sample was run on an Illumina HiSeq 2000. TCR beta CDR3 regions were amplified from RNA transcripts for repertoire sequencing. A first-round RT-PCR used HTBI primers with the Qiagen OneStep RT-PCR kit, followed by a second-round multiplex PCR, size selection and purification. In TCRdb, the public reads were trimmed at Q25 with fastp and aligned with MiXCR, with productive beta chains retained. Every distinct CDR3 protein forms one entry, paired with its most common genes and DNA. The sample table holds over 650,000 distinct CDR3 sequences, of which 35% to 45% were seen once. The ten largest clones add up to 3% to 4% of the sample. The sequencing sample was made of peripheral blood. These receptors all come from an adult man with Graves' ophthalmopathy.

To note about this clonotype: At one boundary the junction diverges from the germline segment, which might be a read error. The V call is TRBV9, the J call TRBJ1-1, with no clear D. The CDR3 is 13 amino acids. Germline lookup yields CDR1 SGDLS and CDR2 YYNGEE. CDR3 nucleotide sequence: TGTGCCGGCAGCGTAGACGTCGGCACTGAAGCCTTCTTT. Its translation: CAGSVDVGTEAFF. Using reference TRBV9 and TRBJ1-1 for the parts outside the CDR3, the full variable domain is DSGVTQTPKHLITATGQRVTLRCSPRSGDLSVYWYQQSLDQGLQFLIQYYNGEERAKGNILERFSAQQFPDLHSELNLSSLELGDSALYFCAGSVDVGTEAFFGQGTRLTVV.

This clonotype was observed many times. The gene calls are TRBV5-8 and TRBJ1-2; 8 bases fit TRBD1. Germline values: CDR1 SGHTS, CDR2 YDEGEE. The V segment lost 7 bases and the J segment 5 bases; nucleotides outside the gene matches: 4. The CDR3 runs to 12 residues. This chain's CDR3 is CASGQGPYGYTF. The CDR3 coding sequence is TGTGCCAGCGGACAGGGACCTTATGGCTACACCTTC.

About this clonotype: A junction end diverges from the germline sequence, so it may reflect a read error. The CDR3 DNA is TGCAGCGTGGGACAGGGTGGAGACACCATATATTTT. Protein product: CSVGQGGDTIYF. This chain links TRBV29-1 with TRBJ1-3; 9 nucleotides line up with TRBD1. CDR3 length: 12 residues. Germline CDR1 is SQVTM and CDR2 is ANQGSEA.

This clonotype came up many times. The rearrangement joins TRBV7-8 to TRBJ2-2, with TRBD1 matching over 10 bases. This CDR3 is 15 amino acids long. V lost 5 bases, J lost 6 bases, and 6 bases stayed unmatched. Germline CDR1 is SGHVS and CDR2 is FQNEAQ. The CDR3: CASSVTGGAAGELFF. CDR3 nucleotide sequence: TGTGCCAGCAGCGTGACAGGGGGCGCCGCCGGGGAGCTGTTTTTT. The complete variable domain, with remaining parts taken from reference TRBV7-8 and TRBJ2-2, reads GAGVSQSPRYKVAKRGQDVALRCDPISGHVSLFWYQQALGQGPEFLTYFQNEAQLDKSGLPSDRFFAERPEGSVSTLKIQRTQQEDSAVYLCASSVTGGAAGELFFGEGSRLTVL.

This clonotype occurred a few times. The CDR3 protein is CASSQDLEMNTEAFF. CDR3 DNA: TGCGCCAGCAGCCAAGATTTGGAAATGAACACTGAAGCTTTCTTT. V and J are TRBV4-3 and TRBJ1-1, with D unresolved. V was cut by 0 bases and J by 0 bases, with 8 bases left in between. This CDR3 has 15 residues. In germline, CDR1 is LGHNA, CDR2 YSLEER.

This clonotype came up many times. The rearrangement joins TRBV2 to TRBJ1-3; 7 nucleotides agree with TRBD1. The CDR3 has 16 amino acids. Germline V gene data show CDR1 as SNHLY and CDR2 as FYNNEI. J lost 3 bases, V lost 10 bases, and 15 bases had no gene match. This CDR3 reads CAILLSYRGSGNTIYF. In DNA, the CDR3 is TGTGCCATTCTTCTCTCTTACAGGGGAAGTGGAAACACCATATATTTT.

This clonotype occurred many times. The chain joins TRBV29-1 to TRBJ2-7, with D unresolved. With 4 bases removed from V and 0 bases from J, the gap between germline ends came to 10 bases. The CDR3 has 13 residues. Germline loops: CDR1 SQVTM, CDR2 ANQGSEA. As DNA, the CDR3 is TGCAGCGTTGTTTACGGGTCCTCCTACGAGCAGTACTTC. Protein sequence: CSVVYGSSYEQYF.

The chain couples TRBV20-1 to TRBJ1-4; D call uncertain. The V end was cut by 2 bases, the J end by 7 bases, with 11 bases between. Germline V CDR1 and CDR2: DFQATT, SNEGSKA (reference sequence). This CDR3 has 13 residues. This chain's CDR3 is CSARTLEGEKLFF. In DNA, the CDR3 is TGCAGTGCTAGAACCTTGGAGGGTGAAAAACTGTTTTTT.

Note on this clonotype: This may be a read error: a much more frequent sequence differs by one nucleotide. This chain connects TRBV20-1 to TRBJ2-7, with 10 bases aligning to TRBD1. The CDR3 extends over 15 amino acids. Germline assignment: CDR1 DFQATT and CDR2 SNEGSKA (reference sequence). The CDR3 sequence: CSAKRGQGMGETQHF. The DNA of the CDR3 is TGCAGTGCTAAGAGGGGACAGGGGATGGGGGAGACCCAGCACTTC.

The chain carries TRBV7-3 and TRBJ1-6; D unresolved. CDR1 is SGHTA and CDR2 is FQGTGA in the germline V gene. This CDR3 contains 13 residues. Trimming removed 2 bases at V and 9 bases at J, with 8 bases between. CDR3 nucleotide sequence: TGTGCCAGCAGCTTACAGGCCGGTTCACCCCTCCACTTT. Residues: CASSLQAGSPLHF.